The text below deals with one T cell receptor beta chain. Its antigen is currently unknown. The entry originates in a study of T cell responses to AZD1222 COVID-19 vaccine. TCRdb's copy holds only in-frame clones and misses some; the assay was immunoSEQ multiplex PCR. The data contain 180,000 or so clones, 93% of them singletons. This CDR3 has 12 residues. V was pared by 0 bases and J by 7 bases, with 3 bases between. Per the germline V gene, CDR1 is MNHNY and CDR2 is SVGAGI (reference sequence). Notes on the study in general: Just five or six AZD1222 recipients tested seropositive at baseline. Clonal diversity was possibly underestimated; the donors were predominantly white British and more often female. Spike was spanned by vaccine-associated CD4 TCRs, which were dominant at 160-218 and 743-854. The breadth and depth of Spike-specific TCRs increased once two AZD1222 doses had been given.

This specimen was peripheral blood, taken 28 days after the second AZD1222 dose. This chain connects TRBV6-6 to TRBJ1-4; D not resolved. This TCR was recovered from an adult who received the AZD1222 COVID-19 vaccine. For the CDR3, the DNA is TGTGCCAGCAGTTACTCCGCTGAAAAACTGTTTTTT. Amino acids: CASSYSAEKLFF.